This TCR beta chain stems from a study of T-cell reconstitution after alpha-beta-depleted transplantation in children. Study conclusions and caveats: Several hundred expanded graft clones reportedly were the source of alpha-beta T cells about two months after transplant. By one year post-transplant, T-cell counts and diversity largely arose from T cells that were newly produced.

TCRbeta library construction was performed incorporating unique molecular identifiers. Each CDR3 protein is one row after TCRdb ran MiXCR on the PCR reads. The sample lists roughly 400,000 distinct CDR3 sequences; approximately 41% were seen once. Trimming removed 6 bases from V and 7 bases from J, with 15 bases in between. The CDR3 sequence is 12 residues long. The germline gives CDR1 DFQATT, CDR2 SNEGSKA (reference sequence). A note on this clonotype: Its antigen is still unknown.

This receptor was obtained from a girl aged 2 to 9 with aplastic anemia, due to receive a stem cell transplant. The input for sequencing was PBMCs, taken before TCRalphabeta/CD19-depleted stem cell transplant. The V and J genes are TRBV20-1 and TRBJ2-5; D unresolved. CDR3 nucleotides: TGCAGTGCCCCGACCGTGGGCGGGACCCAGTACTTC. It codes for CSAPTVGGTQYF.